The rows below give T cell receptor beta chains drawn from one sample of a study of blood T cell repertoires in COVID-19. Assay: immunoSEQ multiplex PCR; the TCRdb copy retains only in-frame clones and omits some. The sample shows roughly 39,000 clones, more than 75% of them seen only once. Sequencing was done on a sample of peripheral blood. All receptors derive from a man aged 45 to 65 with active or convalescent COVID-19. Both conserved end residues are part of each CDR3. The order of the fields is J gene, V gene, clone size, CDR3 protein. Size is omitted from some rows. Given values are once, few, many or a class for expanded clones.

J gene: TRBJ1-1
V gene: TRBV21-1
clone size: .
CDR3 protein: CASSNVAKQGFCTEAFF

J gene: TRBJ2-5
V gene: TRBV12-3/TRBV12-4
clone size: .
CDR3 protein: CASRGATQETQYF

J gene: TRBJ1-1
V gene: TRBV27
clone size: .
CDR3 protein: CASRMRAGRTNTEAFF

J gene: TRBJ2-5
V gene: TRBV18
clone size: .
CDR3 protein: CASSPQSGPLYF

J gene: TRBJ2-7
V gene: TRBV7-8
clone size: .
CDR3 protein: CASSERQGFYEQYF

J gene: TRBJ1-4
V gene: TRBV4-1
clone size: .
CDR3 protein: CASSLTGKLFF

J gene: TRBJ2-1
V gene: TRBV7-9
clone size: .
CDR3 protein: CASSFTGTRRYNEQFF

J gene: TRBJ1-6
V gene: TRBV6-5
clone size: .
CDR3 protein: CASRRGQGLDSPLHF

J gene: TRBJ1-2
V gene: TRBV28
clone size: .
CDR3 protein: CATLRAERGYGYTF

J gene: TRBJ1-1
V gene: TRBV5-6
clone size: .
CDR3 protein: CASSQTVYGTEAFF

J gene: TRBJ2-3
V gene: TRBV5-8
clone size: .
CDR3 protein: CASSPPRLAGVSDTQYF

J gene: TRBJ1-1
V gene: TRBV5-6
clone size: .
CDR3 protein: CASSLGGPMNTEAFF

J gene: TRBJ1-5
V gene: TRBV7-2
clone size: .
CDR3 protein: CASSLNRGFDQPQHF

J gene: TRBJ2-5
V gene: TRBV19
clone size: .
CDR3 protein: CASSGGVAGETQYF

J gene: TRBJ2-7
V gene: TRBV5-4
clone size: .
CDR3 protein: CASSLGLGYEQYF

J gene: TRBJ2-5
V gene: TRBV2
clone size: .
CDR3 protein: CASSDGTSGGETQYF

J gene: TRBJ2-2
V gene: TRBV6-6
clone size: .
CDR3 protein: CATRTGPGELFF

J gene: TRBJ1-2
V gene: TRBV27
clone size: .
CDR3 protein: CASSSTGAAGWTF

J gene: TRBJ1-2
V gene: TRBV6-6
clone size: .
CDR3 protein: CASSYSPVGADNGYTF

J gene: TRBJ2-7
V gene: TRBV9
clone size: .
CDR3 protein: CASSFRDRDEQYF

J gene: TRBJ1-6
V gene: TRBV28
clone size: .
CDR3 protein: CASSSTGDNSPLHF

J gene: TRBJ2-2
V gene: TRBV7-9
clone size: .
CDR3 protein: CASSPQGSRHGELFF

J gene: TRBJ2-5
V gene: TRBV5-1
clone size: .
CDR3 protein: CASSLVSPQETQYF

J gene: TRBJ2-2
V gene: TRBV10-3
clone size: .
CDR3 protein: CAISESWTGNTGELFF

J gene: TRBJ1-5
V gene: TRBV30
clone size: .
CDR3 protein: CAWTHGGKAQPQHF

J gene: TRBJ1-5
V gene: TRBV6-1
clone size: .
CDR3 protein: CASSARQAYSNQPQHF

J gene: TRBJ1-1
V gene: TRBV9
clone size: once
CDR3 protein: CASSVGGTEAFF